The clone carrying this T cell receptor (beta chain) has more than one count but fewer than ten. Other autoimmune diseases, uncontrolled infections, pregnancy or lactation excluded patients from enrollment. This sample is drawn from a study of Graves' ophthalmopathy and Graves' hyperthyroidism. The TCR beta CDR3 regions underwent amplification from RNA transcripts. In the first round, RT-PCR was carried out with HTBI primers, and a multiplex PCR formed the second round. TCRdb ran MiXCR on the multiplex PCR reads and lists one entry per CDR3 protein. The data hold around 1,200,000 distinct CDR3 sequences, with about 38% observed a single time. CDR3 size: 14 residues. Germline V gene lookup returns CDR1 ENHRY and CDR2 SYGVKD. V lost 3 bases and J lost 11, with 17 bases in between.

This chain uses TRBV10-3 with TRBJ1-5, with a weak D call TRBD1 (5 bases). The receptor was isolated from an adult man with Graves' hyperthyroidism. The specimen was peripheral blood or thyroid tissue (not recorded which). The CDR3 spells CAISDLAGGETQHF. The CDR3 DNA follows: TGTGCCATCAGTGATCTAGCGGGGGGAGAGACCCAGCATTTT.